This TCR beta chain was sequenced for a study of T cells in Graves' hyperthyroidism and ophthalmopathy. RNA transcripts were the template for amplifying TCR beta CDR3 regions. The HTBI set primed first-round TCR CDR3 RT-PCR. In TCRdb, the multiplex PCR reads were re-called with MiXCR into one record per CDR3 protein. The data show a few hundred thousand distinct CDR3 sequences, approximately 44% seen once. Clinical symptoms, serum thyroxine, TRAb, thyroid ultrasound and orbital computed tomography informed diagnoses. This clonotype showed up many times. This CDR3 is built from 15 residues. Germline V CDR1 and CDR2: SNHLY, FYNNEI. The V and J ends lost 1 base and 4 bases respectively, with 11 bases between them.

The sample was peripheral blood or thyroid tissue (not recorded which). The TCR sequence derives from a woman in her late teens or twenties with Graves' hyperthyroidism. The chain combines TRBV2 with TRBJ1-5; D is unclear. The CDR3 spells CASSEGSGGNQPQHF. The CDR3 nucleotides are TGTGCCAGCAGTGAAGGATCGGGAGGGAATCAGCCCCAGCATTTT. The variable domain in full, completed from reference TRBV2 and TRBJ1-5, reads EPEVTQTPSHQVTQMGQEVILRCVPISNHLYFYWYRQILGQKVEFLVSFYNNEISEKSEIFDDQFSVERPDGSNFTLKIRSTKLEDSAMYFCASSEGSGGNQPQHFGDGTRLSIL.